Following are 25 T cell receptor beta chains from one sample sequenced in a study of immune evolution from preneoplasia to lung adenocarcinoma. The method was immunoSEQ multiplex PCR; TCRdb's version includes in-frame clones alone and lacks a portion of them. The data contain about 1,900 clones, around 84% of them seen just once; the ten biggest clones take up about 8%. The source material was FFPE tissue from an adenomatous hyperplasia lung lesion. Described subset: atypical adenomatous hyperplasia (AAH), lung preneoplasia. These receptors all stem from a donor aged 70 or over with lung adenocarcinoma.

The gene calls are TRBV10-3 and TRBJ2-1; 9 bases agree with TRBD2. The CDR3 consists of 17 residues. V lost 4 bases and J lost 5; bases outside the gene matches: 12. Germline V lookup: CDR1 ENHRY, CDR2 SYGVKD. In DNA form, the CDR3 reads TGTGCCATCAGTGCCCAGGCTAGCGGGATGAGGGACAATGAGCAGTTCTTC. Its protein product is CAISAQASGMRDNEQFF.

V is TRBV6-6 and J is TRBJ2-7; D is unresolved. The CDR3 totals 11 residues. Per the germline V gene, CDR1 is MNHNY and CDR2 is SVGAGI (reference sequence). Trimming stripped 6 bases from V and 6 bases from J, with 9 bases between. CDR3 nucleotide sequence: TGTGCCAGCAGCCCGTCGGGCGAGCAGTACTTC. This codes for CASSPSGEQYF.

This rearrangement joins TRBV5-1 to TRBJ2-1; D may be TRBD2 (6 bases). Germline V gene lookup returns CDR1 SGHRS and CDR2 YFSETQ. V lost 1 base, J lost 8 bases, and 16 bases lay in between. The CDR3 totals 15 residues. The CDR3 sequence: CASSLSVADQDEQFF. The CDR3 nucleotides are TGCGCCAGCAGCTTGTCGGTAGCGGACCAAGATGAGCAGTTCTTC.

The chain is built from TRBV28 and TRBJ1-6; no reliable D call. V was trimmed by 7 bases and J by 3 bases, leaving 13 bases between them. This CDR3 region has 15 residues. Germline loops: CDR1 MDHEN, CDR2 SYDVKM. The CDR3 reads CASKFPGIYNSPLHF. CDR3 bases: TGTGCCAGCAAATTTCCAGGAATCTATAATTCACCCCTCCACTTT.

The chain couples TRBV18 to TRBJ2-4; weak D call: TRBD1 (5 bases). Germline V gene data show CDR1 as KGHSH and CDR2 as LQKENI. The CDR3 consists of 15 residues. V was shortened by 3 bases and J by 8 bases, with 17 bases between the two germline ends. CDR3 loop: CASSPPGHLRDIQYF. CDR3 nucleotides: TGTGCCAGCTCACCCCCCGGACACCTAAGGGACATTCAGTACTTC.

This chain connects TRBV27 to TRBJ1-5; D is perhaps TRBD1 (5 bases). The CDR3 has 14 residues. Trimming took 3 bases from V and 5 from J, leaving 11 bases between them. Germline CDR1 MNHEY, CDR2 SMNVEV (reference sequence). The CDR3 DNA sequence: TGTGCCAGCAGTTTGACGGGGGTTCATCAGCCCCAGCATTTT. Encoded protein: CASSLTGVHQPQHF.

The chain employs TRBV23-1 and TRBJ2-7; possibly TRBD1 for D (5 bases). TRBV23-1 is recorded as an ORF, its role being uncertain. Between the trimmed V and J ends, which lost 3 bases and 0 bases, there was a span of 12 bases. The CDR3 extends over 15 amino acids. As DNA, the CDR3 is TGCGCCAGCAGTCAGCCGCCTAGGGGCTCCTACGAGCAGTACTTC. The encoded protein is CASSQPPRGSYEQYF.

The chain links TRBV4-2 to TRBJ1-4; D gene ambiguous. The germline V gene encodes CDR1 LGHNA and CDR2 YNFKEQ. V lost 3 bases and J 5 bases, leaving 13 bases between the germline ends. This CDR3 region has 15 residues. Here the CDR3 DNA reads TGTGCCAGCAGCCATTCGGCGGGAACGAATGAAAAACTGTTTTTT. Translating gives CASSHSAGTNEKLFF.

The chain employs TRBV5-6 and TRBJ2-1; 8 bases line up with TRBD2. CDR1 and CDR2 (germline): SGHDT, YYEEEE. The CDR3 is 13 amino acids. After removal of 2 bases from V and 10 bases from J, the junction contained 5 bases not matched to a gene. The CDR3 protein is CASSLAGVGEQFF. The CDR3 region has the DNA TGTGCCAGCAGCTTAGCGGGAGTGGGGGAGCAGTTCTTC.

The J gene is TRBJ1-3, the V gene TRBV7-8; D not resolved. The V end was cut by 5 bases, the J end by 3 bases, with 8 bases between. This CDR3 has 13 amino acids. CDR1 and CDR2 from the germline V gene are SGHVS and FQNEAQ. The CDR3 DNA sequence: TGTGCCAGCAGCCCTACAATTGGAAACACCATATATTTT. Translating it yields CASSPTIGNTIYF. The variable domain in full, with the rest retrieved from reference TRBV7-8 and TRBJ1-3, is GAGVSQSPRYKVAKRGQDVALRCDPISGHVSLFWYQQALGQGPEFLTYFQNEAQLDKSGLPSDRFFAERPEGSVSTLKIQRTQQEDSAVYLCASSPTIGNTIYFGEGSWLTVV.

CDR3 residues: CASSQDKNQPQHF. The CDR3 nucleotides read TGCGCCAGCAGCCAAGACAAAAATCAGCCCCAGCATTTT. The rearrangement uses TRBV4-1 and TRBJ1-5; D gene ambiguous. CDR1 and CDR2 from the germline V gene are MGHRA and YSYEKL. V lost 0 bases, J lost 4 bases, and 4 bases lay in between. The CDR3 covers 13 residues.

The chain joins TRBV30 to TRBJ2-3, with 9 bases aligning to TRBD2. The CDR3 has 14 amino acids. Trimming removed 4 bases from V and 8 bases from J; junction bases left unmatched: 10. Per germline, CDR1 GTSNPN and CDR2 SVGIG (reference sequence). CDR3 sequence reads: CAWTRASGMATQYF. CDR3 coding DNA: TGTGCCTGGACTAGGGCTAGCGGGATGGCTACGCAGTATTTT.

By proportion, this clone is large. This chain uses TRBV6-1 with TRBJ2-1, with D hard to call. V dropped 8 bases and J dropped 4 bases, with 12 bases sitting between them. CDR1 is MNHNS, CDR2 SASEGT, per germline. The CDR3 runs 13 residues. As DNA, the CDR3 is TGTGCCAGCTGGGTGGGGTTATACAATGAGCAGTTCTTC. The encoded protein is CASWVGLYNEQFF.

The chain combines TRBV29-1 with TRBJ2-1; TRBD1 might be the D (6 bases). The CDR3 totals 12 residues. V was clipped by 3 bases and J by 3 bases, with 6 bases between them. The germline V gene has CDR1 SQVTM and CDR2 ANQGSEA. Here the CDR3 DNA reads TGCAGCGTTGACAGGGGCTACAATGAGCAGTTCTTC. It codes for CSVDRGYNEQFF.

The rearrangement links TRBV18 to TRBJ1-3, with D unresolved. This CDR3 comprises 15 residues. V was trimmed by 3 bases and J by 2 bases, leaving 11 bases between them. The germline V gene has CDR1 KGHSH and CDR2 LQKENI. This CDR3 reads CASSPLKDPGNTIYF. In DNA, the CDR3 is TGTGCCAGCTCACCGCTCAAAGATCCTGGAAACACCATATATTTT. Complete variable domain (other parts from reference TRBV18 and TRBJ1-3): NAGVMQNPRHLVRRRGQEARLRCSPMKGHSHVYWYRQLPEEGLKFMVYLQKENIIDESGMPKERFSAEFPKEGPSILRIQQVVRGDSAAYFCASSPLKDPGNTIYFGEGSWLTVV.

The chain recombines TRBV7-2 with TRBJ1-5; D call uncertain. The V end lost 2 bases, the J end lost 3 bases, and 14 bases lay between the germline ends. The CDR3 contains 16 residues. Germline V CDR1 and CDR2: SGHTA, FQGNSA. This CDR3 is CASSLNGPRDNQPQHF. The CDR3 region has the DNA TGTGCCAGCAGCTTAAACGGTCCTAGAGACAATCAGCCCCAGCATTTT.

The chain couples TRBV30 to TRBJ2-1, with 8 bases that match TRBD1. The CDR3 sequence is 16 residues long. V lost 3 bases, J lost 3 bases, and 10 bases stayed unmatched. Germline CDR1 GTSNPN, CDR2 SVGIG (reference sequence). CDR3 in DNA: TGTGCCTGGAGCGGGATTGACAGGGGTTTCTACAATGAGCAGTTCTTC. Translation: CAWSGIDRGFYNEQFF.

The V call is TRBV7-9, the J call TRBJ2-3; 8 bases map to TRBD2. Germline-derived CDR1 and CDR2 are SEHNR and FQNEAQ (reference sequence). The CDR3 spans 18 residues. After removal of 0 bases from V and 2 bases from J, the junction contained 10 bases not matched to a gene. The CDR3 reads CASSLAPGLGAPTDTQYF. In DNA, the CDR3 is TGTGCCAGCAGCTTAGCCCCGGGACTAGGGGCCCCCACAGATACGCAGTATTTT.

J is TRBJ2-7 and V is TRBV6-6, with 9 nucleotides matching TRBD1. V was clipped by 7 bases and J by 1 base; unmatched bases: 8. Germline CDR1 is MNHNY and CDR2 is SVGAGI (reference sequence). The CDR3 contains 15 residues. The CDR3 protein is CASTDSTGGSYEQYF. The CDR3 DNA is TGTGCCAGCACCGACTCGACAGGGGGGTCCTACGAGCAGTACTTC.

The J gene is TRBJ1-4, the V gene TRBV10-2; D gene uncertain. V lost 3 bases and J 3 bases, leaving 11 bases between the germline ends. Looked up from germline, CDR1 is WSHSY and CDR2 is SAAADI. The CDR3 has 15 amino acids. CDR3 nucleotides: TGCGCCAGCAGTGACCAAGATAGAGCTAATGAAAAACTGTTTTTT. As protein: CASSDQDRANEKLFF.

The chain employs TRBV4-1 and TRBJ1-5; D may be TRBD1 (6 bases). Trimming took 4 bases from V and 5 from J, leaving 18 bases between them. CDR3 size: 16 residues. Germline V gene sequence: CDR1 MGHRA, CDR2 YSYEKL. Here the CDR3 DNA reads TGCGCCAGCAGCCCCCAGGGGACGGGGAATCATCAGCCCCAGCATTTT. Amino acid sequence: CASSPQGTGNHQPQHF.

This clone came up a few times. The rearrangement joins TRBV4-2 to TRBJ2-7; 8 bases are shared with TRBD2. The V and J ends lost 4 bases and 5 bases, in that order; junction bases with no gene match: 13. The CDR3 runs 16 residues. Germline V lookup: CDR1 LGHNA, CDR2 YNFKEQ. The CDR3 spells CASSPTPSGRWNEQYF. The CDR3 coding sequence is TGTGCCAGCAGCCCAACCCCGAGCGGGAGATGGAACGAGCAGTACTTC.

J is TRBJ2-1 and V is TRBV13, with 8 bases fitting TRBD2. The CDR3 has 16 residues. The V segment lost 4 bases and the J segment 6 bases; nucleotides outside the gene matches: 11. Germline CDR1 and CDR2: PRHDT and FYEKMQ (reference sequence). This CDR3 reads CASSWRAGGLGNEQFF. CDR3 DNA: TGTGCCAGCAGCTGGCGGGCGGGAGGCCTGGGCAATGAGCAGTTCTTC. Full variable domain (outside the CDR3, taken from reference TRBV13 and TRBJ2-1): AAGVIQSPRHLIKEKRETATLKCYPIPRHDTVYWYQQGPGQDPQFLISFYEKMQSDKGSIPDRFSAQQFSDYHSELNMSSLELGDSALYFCASSWRAGGLGNEQFFGPGTRLTVL.

The rearrangement uses TRBV20-1 and TRBJ1-3, with D uncertain. The CDR3 runs 11 residues. Per the germline V gene, CDR1 is DFQATT and CDR2 is SNEGSKA (reference sequence). The CDR3 reads CSINNGNTIYF. DNA for the CDR3: TGCAGCATAAACAACGGCAACACCATATATTTT.

CDR3 protein: CASSQDRGTTNTGELFF. In DNA, the CDR3 is TGTGCCAGCAGCCAAGATCGGGGGACAACGAACACCGGGGAGCTGTTTTTT. The chain is built from TRBV14 and TRBJ2-2; D is possibly TRBD1 or TRBD2 (6 bases each). Germline lookup yields CDR1 SGHDN and CDR2 FVKESK. This CDR3 is 17 amino acids long. The V end was cut by 0 bases, the J end by 0 bases, with 11 bases between.